This entry lists 22 T cell receptor beta chains sequenced from one sample in a study of T cell responses to AZD1222 COVID-19 vaccine. The assay was immunoSEQ multiplex PCR, and TCRdb's table has in-frame clones only and misses some. The table lists roughly 120,000 clones, roughly 91% of them singletons, with 5% in the top ten. Material: peripheral blood, obtained 28 days after the second AZD1222 dose. The receptors come from an adult who received the AZD1222 COVID-19 vaccine.

J is TRBJ1-5 and V is TRBV18; the match to TRBD1 covers 7 bases. The V gene end was trimmed by 6 bases and the J gene end by 1 base; junction bases not matched to a gene: 3. Germline CDR1 is KGHSH and CDR2 is LQKENI. CDR3 size: 14 residues. Written as DNA, the CDR3 is TGTGCCAGCTCTCCGGGACAGAGCAATCAGCCCCAGCATTTT. Its protein product is CASSPGQSNQPQHF.

The rearrangement joins TRBV7-8 to TRBJ2-7, with D unclear. CDR1 SGHVS and CDR2 FQNEAQ come from the germline V gene. The germline V and J ends were trimmed by 2 bases and 5 bases, with 10 bases remaining between them. CDR3 length equals 13 residues. The CDR3 reads CASSLRDRNEQYF. The CDR3 nucleotides read TGTGCCAGCAGCTTAAGGGATCGCAACGAGCAGTACTTC.

The rearrangement links TRBV29-1 to TRBJ1-1; 10 nucleotides agree with TRBD1. Germline values: CDR1 SQVTM, CDR2 ANQGSEA. With V trimmed by 7 bases and J by 6 bases, 11 bases remained unmatched. This CDR3 is 14 amino acids long. The CDR3 nucleotides read TGCAGCGGGTTTACCAAAGGGACAGGGGCTGAAGCTTTCTTT. It encodes CSGFTKGTGAEAFF.

Only a few counts were recorded for this clone. The chain employs TRBV28 and TRBJ2-7; the match to TRBD2 covers 8 bases. This CDR3 region has 14 residues. J was trimmed by 3 bases and V by 8 bases; bases with no gene match: 9. Looked up from germline, CDR1 is MDHEN and CDR2 is SYDVKM. CDR3 DNA: TGTGCCAGCGGCTTCTTAGCGGGGCGCTACGAGCAGTACTTC. This translates into CASGFLAGRYEQYF.

V usage is TRBV14 and J usage is TRBJ2-3; the D is unclear. Germline lookup yields CDR1 SGHDN and CDR2 FVKESK. Trimming took off 4 bases at V and 0 bases at J, with 2 bases between the two ends. The CDR3 covers 12 residues. The CDR3: CASSLSTDTQYF. The DNA of the CDR3 is TGTGCCAGCAGCCTGAGCACAGATACGCAGTATTTT.

The gene calls are TRBV29-1 and TRBJ1-2; TRBD1 is a possible D gene (5 bases). V lost 4 bases and J 8 bases, leaving 8 bases between the germline ends. The CDR3 spans 10 residues. The V gene's germline CDR1 is SQVTM and CDR2 ANQGSEA. This CDR3 reads CSVGDGGYTF. The CDR3 DNA reads as TGCAGCGTTGGGGACGGGGGCTACACCTTC.

The chain is built from TRBV12-3 or TRBV12-4 and TRBJ1-2, with D tentatively TRBD1 (6 bases). The V and J ends lost 7 bases and 3 bases respectively, with 12 bases between them. This CDR3 is built from 13 residues. Here the CDR3 reads CASKGQGHYGYTF. The CDR3 coding sequence is TGTGCCAGCAAGGGTCAGGGGCACTATGGCTACACCTTC.

The rearrangement uses TRBV11-2 and TRBJ1-4; the D gene is possibly TRBD1 (6 bases). The CDR3 is 16 residues long. The germline gives CDR1 SGHAT, CDR2 FQNNGV. Trimming shortened V by 3 bases and J by 0 bases, and 11 bases separated the two germline ends. CDR3 region: CASSFSGAATNEKLFF. CDR3 coding DNA: TGTGCCAGCAGCTTCTCAGGGGCAGCAACTAATGAAAAACTGTTTTTT.

The gene calls are TRBV7-2 and TRBJ2-3; 7 nucleotides agree with TRBD1. V was pared by 5 bases and J by 0 bases, with 14 bases of the junction left unmatched. Germline CDR1 reads SGHTA; CDR2 reads FQGNSA. This CDR3 comprises 18 residues. CDR3 loop: CASSQPAQGITSTDTQYF. In DNA, the CDR3 is TGTGCCAGCAGCCAACCGGCACAGGGGATTACTAGCACAGATACGCAGTATTTT.

This chain links TRBV7-2 with TRBJ1-2, with 8 bases lining up with TRBD1. Germline CDR1 is SGHTA and CDR2 is FQGNSA. This CDR3 contains 13 residues. V gave up 5 bases and J gave up 7 bases; unmatched junction bases: 6. CDR3 sequence: CASSQDRVSGYTF. CDR3 bases: TGTGCCAGCAGCCAGGACAGGGTTTCTGGCTACACCTTC.

This rearrangement joins TRBV7-9 to TRBJ1-1; perhaps TRBD1 as D (6 bases). Germline V lookup: CDR1 SEHNR, CDR2 FQNEAQ (reference sequence). The V end lost 0 bases, the J end lost 5 bases, and 10 bases lay between the germline ends. The CDR3 runs to 14 residues. CDR3 region: CASSLAWQGTEAFF. As DNA, the CDR3 is TGTGCCAGCAGCTTAGCCTGGCAGGGGACTGAAGCTTTCTTT.

The CDR3: CASSRDREWDNEQFF. Here the CDR3 DNA reads TGTGCCAGTTCCAGGGACAGGGAATGGGACAATGAGCAGTTCTTC. The rearrangement uses TRBV19 and TRBJ2-1; 9 bases are shared with TRBD1. This CDR3 spans 15 amino acids. Per the germline V gene, CDR1 is LNHDA and CDR2 is SQIVND (reference sequence). V was pared by 8 bases and J by 5 bases, with 10 bases of the junction left unmatched.

The chain has TRBV30 and TRBJ1-1; weak D call: TRBD1 (5 bases). Trimming removed 0 bases at V and 3 bases at J, with 14 bases between. CDR1 is GTSNPN, CDR2 SVGIG, per germline (reference sequence). The CDR3 is 15 residues long. The CDR3 sequence is CAWSVRGFVDTEAFF. CDR3 DNA: TGTGCCTGGAGTGTGCGGGGCTTCGTGGACACTGAAGCTTTCTTT.

This clone is a singleton in its sample. The genes are TRBV2 and TRBJ2-1; perhaps TRBD2 as D (6 bases). Germline CDR1 reads SNHLY; CDR2 reads FYNNEI. Trimming pared 4 bases from V and 0 bases from J, leaving 19 bases between. This CDR3 is built from 18 residues. Written as DNA, the CDR3 is TGTGCCAGCAGTGGGGATTTGGTAGCGGCTATCTCCTACAATGAGCAGTTCTTC. Translation: CASSGDLVAAISYNEQFF.

The rearrangement links TRBV5-6 to TRBJ2-3, with TRBD1 matching over 8 bases. The trim removed 2 bases at V and 3 bases at J, leaving 5 bases unmatched. CDR3 size: 15 residues. CDR1 and CDR2 from the germline V gene are SGHDT and YYEEEE. CDR3 sequence reads: CASSFGTGSTDTQYF. In nucleotides, the CDR3 is TGTGCCAGCAGCTTTGGGACAGGTAGTACAGATACGCAGTATTTT.

The chain has TRBV7-9 and TRBJ2-6; D gene uncertain. This CDR3 has 13 amino acids. Germline lookup yields CDR1 SEHNR and CDR2 FQNEAQ (reference sequence). The V end lost 6 bases, the J end lost 2 bases, and 5 bases lay between the germline ends. CDR3 in DNA: TGTGCCAGCAGTACCACTGGGGCCAACGTCCTGACTTTC. As protein: CASSTTGANVLTF.

The J gene is TRBJ2-3, the V gene TRBV19; 7 bases fit TRBD2. Germline values: CDR1 LNHDA, CDR2 SQIVND (reference sequence). CDR3 length: 16 amino acids. Trimming took 3 bases from V and 3 from J; bases not matched to a gene: 9. CDR3 sequence: CASSIRAGRMTDTQYF. The CDR3 coding sequence is TGTGCCAGTAGTATTCGTGCCGGGAGGATGACAGATACGCAGTATTTT.

Only one count was recorded for this clone. The rearrangement joins TRBV7-8 to TRBJ2-5, with TRBD1 matching over 8 bases. V shed 7 bases, J shed 4 bases, and the junction held 8 bases outside the gene matches. This CDR3 is built from 14 residues. Germline CDR1 is SGHVS and CDR2 is FQNEAQ. This CDR3 is CASILGQGRETQYF. Here the CDR3 DNA reads TGTGCCAGCATCCTCGGACAGGGACGAGAGACCCAGTACTTC.

CDR3 residues: CASSIKGDGYTF. The CDR3 DNA follows: TGTGCCAGTAGTATAAAAGGGGATGGCTACACCTTC. The chain couples TRBV19 to TRBJ1-2; TRBD1 is a possible D gene (5 bases). CDR1 is LNHDA and CDR2 is SQIVND in the germline V gene (reference sequence). This CDR3 comprises 12 residues. V lost 2 bases, J lost 6 bases, and 7 bases lay in between. The full variable domain, in which reference TRBV19 and TRBJ1-2 provide the parts outside the CDR3, is DGGITQSPKYLFRKEGQNVTLSCEQNLNHDAMYWYRQDPGQGLRLIYYSQIVNDFQKGDIAEGYSVSREKKESFPLTVTSAQKNPTAFYLCASSIKGDGYTFGSGTRLTVV.

The DNA of the CDR3 is TGTGCCAGCAGTTTGGGACAGAGAACAGAGCAGTACTTC. This codes for CASSLGQRTEQYF. V is TRBV6-5 and J is TRBJ2-7; 7 bases are a match to TRBD1. CDR1 is MNHEY, CDR2 SVGAGI, per germline. This CDR3 has 13 residues. The trim removed 4 bases at V and 7 bases at J, leaving 7 bases unmatched.

Comments on this clone: One end of the junction does not line up with germline, which may come from a read error. The rearrangement joins TRBV6-5 to TRBJ2-7; 10 bases are a match to TRBD1. The CDR3 contains 14 residues. CDR1 and CDR2 from the germline V gene are MNHEY and SVGAGI. This chain's CDR3 is CASSRRGTGAAELF. CDR3 DNA: TGTGCCAGCAGTCGACGGGGGACAGGGGCCGCGGAACTATTC.

This clone has just a few counts. DNA of the CDR3: TGTGCCAGCAGCCCCCGAGTTAGCGGACTCCAAGAGACCCAGTACTTC. Translated: CASSPRVSGLQETQYF. The genes are TRBV5-4 and TRBJ2-5, with D perhaps TRBD2 (6 bases). The germline V and J ends were trimmed by 4 bases and 1 base, with 17 bases remaining between them. This CDR3 contains 16 residues. Germline V gene sequence: CDR1 SGHNT, CDR2 YYREEE (reference sequence).